These 25 T cell receptor beta chains share one sample of origin, sequenced in a study of beta chain features in type 1 diabetes. Whole-study results and caveats: Type 1 diabetes patients had moderately but significantly shorter TCRB CDR3s in all four CD4+ subsets.

What was sequenced were expressed TCRB transcripts, since all of the isolated RNA had been reverse transcribed. The table came from immunoSEQ multiplex PCR; TCRdb's copy has only in-frame clones and leaves some out. Of about 660,000 clones in the sample, about 14% are singletons; the top ten hold 0.035% to 0.045%. These receptors' targets are unknown. Sequenced input: naive CD4+ T cells from blood. Receptors were obtained from a man younger than 30 with type 1 diabetes.

The V and J genes are TRBV5-1 and TRBJ1-3, with D tentatively TRBD1 (5 bases). Trimming took off 4 bases at V and 0 bases at J, with 14 bases between the two ends. Germline V gene data show CDR1 as SGHRS and CDR2 as YFSETQ. The length of the CDR3 is 16 residues. The CDR3 coding sequence is TGCGCCAGCAGCCCGTACGGGACCAGCTCTGGAAACACCATATATTTT. Amino acid sequence: CASSPYGTSSGNTIYF.

This clone has more than one count but fewer than ten. This chain joins TRBV14 and TRBJ2-7; tentative D call: TRBD1 (5 bases). This CDR3 region has 15 residues. Germline CDR1 SGHDN, CDR2 FVKESK. Trimming stripped 2 bases from V and 0 bases from J, with 11 bases between. The DNA for the CDR3 is TGTGCCAGCAGCCAACTGGGGCAGCCCTCCTACGAGCAGTACTTC. It specifies CASSQLGQPSYEQYF.

This chain uses TRBV4-3 with TRBJ2-4; D possibly corresponds to TRBD1 (6 bases). V lost 1 base to trimming and J lost 3 bases, with 7 bases between them. Germline CDR1 and CDR2: LGHNA and YSLEER. The CDR3 runs 14 residues. CDR3 nucleotide sequence: TGCGCCAGCAGCCAAGGGACAGTCAAAAACATTCAGTACTTC. The encoded protein is CASSQGTVKNIQYF.

In its sample, this clone was seen a few times. Within the sample, other DNA sequences also encode this same CDR3. The chain has TRBV9 and TRBJ2-7; tentatively, D is TRBD1 or TRBD2 (6 bases each). Trimming stripped 2 bases from V and 0 bases from J, with 9 bases between. Germline V lookup: CDR1 SGDLS, CDR2 YYNGEE. CDR3 length: 14 amino acids. The chain's CDR3 is CASSVGGSSYEQYF. In DNA form, the CDR3 reads TGTGCCAGCAGCGTCGGGGGCAGCTCCTACGAGCAGTACTTC.

This clone was observed a handful of times. This rearrangement joins TRBV19 to TRBJ1-2; unclear D gene. Trimming took 2 bases from V and 2 from J, leaving 9 bases between them. Germline values: CDR1 LNHDA, CDR2 SQIVND (reference sequence). The CDR3 runs to 14 residues. The CDR3 region has the DNA TGTGCCAGTAGTATAAGTGACCAAAACTATGGCTACACCTTC. Translation gives CASSISDQNYGYTF.

This sequence joins TRBV28 and TRBJ2-7; 10 bases are shared with TRBD1. Trimming removed 2 bases from V and 3 bases from J; junction bases left unmatched: 7. The CDR3 totals 16 residues. Germline values: CDR1 MDHEN, CDR2 SYDVKM. In nucleotides, the CDR3 is TGTGCCAGCAGTTTACAACTCGGGACAGGGGTCTACGAGCAGTACTTC. Its translation: CASSLQLGTGVYEQYF.

This chain links TRBV2 with TRBJ1-2; D is unresolved. Trimming stripped 6 bases from V and 5 bases from J, with 10 bases between. The CDR3 is 12 residues long. Germline CDR1 and CDR2: SNHLY and FYNNEI. The CDR3 DNA sequence: TGTGCCAGCAGAGATAAGTTGTATGGCTACACCTTC. Its translation is CASRDKLYGYTF. The full variable domain, completed using reference TRBV2 and TRBJ1-2, is EPEVTQTPSHQVTQMGQEVILRCVPISNHLYFYWYRQILGQKVEFLVSFYNNEISEKSEIFDDQFSVERPDGSNFTLKIRSTKLEDSAMYFCASRDKLYGYTFGSGTRLTVV.

The gene calls are TRBV7-2 and TRBJ2-7; 14 bases are shared with TRBD2. J was trimmed by 6 bases and V by 5 bases; bases with no gene match: 6. There are 15 residues in the CDR3. Germline CDR1 SGHTA, CDR2 FQGNSA. This chain's CDR3 is CASSTGTSGSSEQYF. For the CDR3, the DNA is TGTGCCAGCAGCACAGGGACTAGCGGGAGTAGCGAGCAGTACTTC. Together with reference TRBV7-2 and TRBJ2-7, the CDR3 gives the full variable domain: GAGVSQSPSNKVTEKGKDVELRCDPISGHTALYWYRQSLGQGLEFLIYFQGNSAPDKSGLPSDRFSAERTGGSVSTLTIQRTQQEDSAVYLCASSTGTSGSSEQYFGPGTRLTVT.

Only a few counts were recorded for this clone. The chain recombines TRBV7-2 with TRBJ2-7; D ambiguous. CDR3 length: 14 residues. Germline V gives CDR1 SGHTA, CDR2 FQGNSA. Between the trimmed V and J ends, which lost 5 bases and 3 bases, there was a span of 14 bases. CDR3 sequence: CASSPDPGDYEQYF. For the CDR3, the DNA is TGTGCCAGCAGCCCTGACCCTGGAGACTACGAGCAGTACTTC.

The chain links TRBV6-5 to TRBJ2-2, with unresolved D. Deletions cut 2 bases from V and 3 bases from J, with 13 bases between. The CDR3 has 16 amino acids. Germline lookup yields CDR1 MNHEY and CDR2 SVGAGI. Written as DNA, the CDR3 is TGTGCCAGCAGTTACGAGGCAGGAGCTGACACCGGGGAGCTGTTTTTT. The encoded protein is CASSYEAGADTGELFF.

The V gene is TRBV7-8, the J gene TRBJ2-7; weak D call: TRBD2 (5 bases). The CDR3 totals 13 residues. Germline values: CDR1 SGHVS, CDR2 FQNEAQ. V was clipped by 5 bases and J by 4 bases, with 12 bases between them. The CDR3 DNA sequence: TGTGCCAGCAGCCCAACGACGGGGTACGAGCAGTACTTC. It codes for CASSPTTGYEQYF.

This clone has only a few counts. CDR3 region: CASSPRARAGYNEQFF. The CDR3 bases are TGTGCCAGCAGCCCCAGAGCCAGGGCGGGATACAATGAGCAGTTCTTC. The chain recombines TRBV11-3 with TRBJ2-1, with D perhaps TRBD2 (6 bases). Per germline, CDR1 SGHNT and CDR2 YENEEA. The CDR3 covers 16 residues. Deletions cut 5 bases from V and 4 bases from J, with 18 bases between.

This clone was counted only a few times. The chain is built from TRBV9 and TRBJ1-1; D unclear. The CDR3 runs 13 residues. V lost 0 bases to trimming and J lost 8 bases, with 11 bases between them. Germline V gene data show CDR1 as SGDLS and CDR2 as YYNGEE. This CDR3 reads CASSVELSTEAFF. CDR3 nucleotides: TGTGCCAGCAGCGTAGAGTTATCAACCGAAGCTTTCTTT.

The V call is TRBV6-1, the J call TRBJ2-3; no clear D. This CDR3 has 12 residues. Trimming left V 4 bases short and J 1 base short, with 3 bases between. Germline assignment: CDR1 MNHNS and CDR2 SASEGT. CDR3 in amino acids: CASSARTDTQYF. The CDR3 DNA reads TGTGCCAGCAGTGCCCGCACAGATACGCAGTATTTT.

This clone was seen only a few times. The V call is TRBV10-3, the J call TRBJ1-1; D not resolved. With 4 bases removed from V and 0 bases from J, the gap between germline ends came to 12 bases. The length of the CDR3 is 15 residues. Germline V gene lookup returns CDR1 ENHRY and CDR2 SYGVKD. As DNA, the CDR3 is TGTGCCATCAGTGTTCAGGCTACAATGAACACTGAAGCTTTCTTT. Translation gives CAISVQATMNTEAFF.

This sequence joins TRBV19 and TRBJ2-2; D unresolved. The germline gives CDR1 LNHDA, CDR2 SQIVND (reference sequence). V shed 6 bases and J shed 3 bases, with 11 bases lying between them. The CDR3 has 14 residues. The CDR3 spells CASRGSPYTGELFF. CDR3 DNA sequence: TGTGCCAGTAGAGGCTCCCCCTACACCGGGGAGCTGTTTTTT.

This clone occurred a few times. CDR3 region: CAWSAPQLGVGTDTQYF. The CDR3 DNA sequence: TGTGCCTGGAGTGCCCCGCAACTCGGGGTCGGAACAGATACGCAGTATTTT. This chain uses TRBV30 with TRBJ2-3; weak D call: TRBD2 (5 bases). The V gene lost 1 base and the J gene lost 3 bases, with 20 bases spanning the gap. The CDR3 length is 17 residues. Germline V gene data show CDR1 as GTSNPN and CDR2 as SVGIG (reference sequence). The variable domain in full, with the rest retrieved from reference TRBV30 and TRBJ2-3, is SQTIHQWPATLVQPVGSPLSLECTVEGTSNPNLYWYRQAAGRGLQLLFYSVGIGQISSEVPQNLSASRPQDRQFILSSKKLLLSDSGFYLCAWSAPQLGVGTDTQYFGPGTRLTVL.

The V gene is TRBV23-1, the J gene TRBJ2-3, with D hard to call. TRBV23-1 is flagged as an ORF with uncertain function. The germline V and J ends were trimmed by 8 bases and 0 bases, with 21 bases remaining between them. CDR3 length: 17 residues. CDR3: CASCHQGLEGSTDTQYF. The DNA for the CDR3 is TGCGCCAGCTGCCACCAAGGGCTAGAAGGGAGCACAGATACGCAGTATTTT.

V gene TRBV30 combines with J gene TRBJ1-1; D not certain. CDR3 length: 13 amino acids. V was pared by 4 bases and J by 3 bases, with 12 bases between. CDR1 is GTSNPN and CDR2 is SVGIG in the germline V gene (reference sequence). CDR3 protein: CAWTPGPHTEAFF. For the CDR3, the DNA is TGTGCCTGGACTCCAGGCCCGCACACTGAAGCTTTCTTT. Based on the CDR3 plus reference TRBV30 and TRBJ1-1, the full variable domain is SQTIHQWPATLVQPVGSPLSLECTVEGTSNPNLYWYRQAAGRGLQLLFYSVGIGQISSEVPQNLSASRPQDRQFILSSKKLLLSDSGFYLCAWTPGPHTEAFFGQGTRLTVV.

Concerning this clone: This specimen includes other DNA sequences encoding the same CDR3. The chain couples TRBV5-1 to TRBJ1-1, with TRBD1 as a possible D gene (5 bases). CDR3 length: 14 residues. V lost 0 bases and J 0 bases, leaving 6 bases between the germline ends. Germline V CDR1 and CDR2: SGHRS, YFSETQ. CDR3 protein: CASSLDRLNTEAFF. CDR3 DNA: TGCGCCAGCAGCTTGGACAGGCTGAACACTGAAGCTTTCTTT.

This sequence joins TRBV27 and TRBJ2-6; 9 bases align to TRBD2. CDR1 and CDR2 (germline): MNHEY, SMNVEV (reference sequence). Germline trimming cut 4 bases from V and 2 bases from J; bases unmatched to any gene: 9. This CDR3 is built from 18 residues. The CDR3 spells CASSSVAGVVPGANVLTF. CDR3 coding DNA: TGTGCCAGCAGTTCCGTAGCGGGAGTAGTCCCTGGGGCCAACGTCCTGACTTTC.

This clone was detected only a few times. CDR3 sequence reads: CASRTLRGGNSPLHF. As DNA, the CDR3 is TGTGCCAGCAGGACCCTAAGGGGGGGGAATTCACCCCTCCACTTT. The V and J genes are TRBV28 and TRBJ1-6; D may be TRBD1 (6 bases). This CDR3 is built from 15 residues. V lost 6 bases and J 7 bases, leaving 16 bases between the germline ends. CDR1 MDHEN and CDR2 SYDVKM come from the germline V gene.

The V call is TRBV5-6, the J call TRBJ2-1; 8 nucleotides align to TRBD1. Germline lookup yields CDR1 SGHDT and CDR2 YYEEEE. Trimming removed 2 bases from V and 6 bases from J; junction bases left unmatched: 4. This CDR3 is 14 amino acids long. CDR3 sequence reads: CASSLRDRFNEQFF. The CDR3 DNA reads as TGTGCCAGCAGCTTAAGGGACAGGTTCAATGAGCAGTTCTTC.

The rearrangement joins TRBV7-9 to TRBJ1-5; D remains ambiguous. The length of the CDR3 is 14 residues. Trimming pared 6 bases from V and 6 bases from J, leaving 15 bases between. Germline CDR1 and CDR2: SEHNR and FQNEAQ (reference sequence). CDR3: CASSPTGGRQPQHF. CDR3 bases: TGTGCCAGCAGTCCTACGGGTGGACGTCAGCCCCAGCATTTT.

The chain is built from TRBV28 and TRBJ2-7, with D possibly called TRBD1 or TRBD2 (5 bases each). V gave up 2 bases and J gave up 5 bases, with 16 bases separating them. The CDR3 is made up of 15 amino acids. Germline CDR1 reads MDHEN; CDR2 reads SYDVKM. The CDR3 region is CASSLVRRRDHEQYF. The CDR3 bases are TGTGCCAGCAGTTTAGTCAGGAGACGGGACCACGAGCAGTACTTC.